Listed below are T cell receptor beta chains from one sample, sequenced in a study of T cell responses to AZD1222 COVID-19 vaccine. TCRdb's copy holds only in-frame clones and misses some; the assay was immunoSEQ multiplex PCR. Of about 220,000 clones listed, around 93% are singletons. The starting material was peripheral blood, obtained on day 0 of MenACWY control vaccination. These receptors were taken from an adult in good health. CDR3s include the opening cysteine and the closing phenylalanine or tryptophan. For some rows the clone size is stated as once, few or many, or as a class when expanded; others skip it.

TRBJ1-2,NA,TRBV7-9,CASSRGGESNYGYTF
TRBJ1-5,NA,TRBV27,CASSWGQGRNQPQHF
TRBJ2-1,NA,TRBV18,CASSLRAGGNEQFF
TRBJ2-7,once,TRBV19,CASSHDGQVLREQYF
TRBJ1-3,few,TRBV5-1,CASSARQADSGNTIYF
TRBJ2-3,NA,TRBV6-6,CASRTHQLDTDTQYF
TRBJ2-3,NA,TRBV6-5,CASSPGRENTQYF
TRBJ1-4,NA,TRBV27,CASSPTIWEKLFF
TRBJ1-5,NA,TRBV30,CAWSGQGQPQHF
TRBJ1-2,NA,TRBV6-5,CASTRDSKIGYTF
TRBJ1-2,once,TRBV10-1,CASSEGILGGYTF
TRBJ1-1,NA,TRBV28,CASRGTGWVAEAFF
TRBJ1-1,NA,TRBV27,CASSLSVMGEAFF
TRBJ1-2,NA,TRBV18,CASSPDPPYYGYTF
TRBJ1-2,once,TRBV4-2,CASSQDRGRGYGYTF
TRBJ2-1,NA,TRBV27,CASTDRLAGGVNEQFF
TRBJ2-7,NA,TRBV6-5,CASSYRHRAYEQYF
TRBJ1-2,few,TRBV4-2,CASSPGTYGYTF
TRBJ1-3,NA,TRBV19,CASSISRNTIYF
TRBJ1-1,once,TRBV19,CASRGGFGRTNTEAFF
TRBJ2-1,NA,TRBV5-1,CASSLAESIAGGREQFF
TRBJ1-1,NA,TRBV6-5,CASSYSGGTEAFF
TRBJ1-4,NA,TRBV19,CASSNQGSPNEKLFF